This TCR beta chain was recovered during a study of blood T cell repertoires in COVID-19. On the study more broadly: Researchers got acute and convalescent COVID-19 samples from the United States, Italy and Spain. Sample material is recorded as cDNA or gDNA derived from T cells, B-cell-depleted T cells, or PBMCs.

Profiled with immunoSEQ multiplex PCR; TCRdb holds only in-frame clones, not every one. The sample has roughly 250,000 clones; about 86% are singletons. V shed 3 bases, J shed 3 bases, and the junction held 0 bases outside the gene matches. Germline V lookup: CDR1 SGHTA, CDR2 FQGTGA. This CDR3 comprises 14 residues. The TCR was taken from a person aged 65 to 85 with COVID-19, enrolled during active disease. This chain connects TRBV7-3 to TRBJ2-7, with 12 bases aligning to TRBD2. Source material: peripheral blood. CDR3 in amino acids: CASSLTSGSYEQYF. CDR3 coding DNA: TGTGCCAGCAGCTTGACTAGCGGGAGCTACGAGCAGTACTTC.